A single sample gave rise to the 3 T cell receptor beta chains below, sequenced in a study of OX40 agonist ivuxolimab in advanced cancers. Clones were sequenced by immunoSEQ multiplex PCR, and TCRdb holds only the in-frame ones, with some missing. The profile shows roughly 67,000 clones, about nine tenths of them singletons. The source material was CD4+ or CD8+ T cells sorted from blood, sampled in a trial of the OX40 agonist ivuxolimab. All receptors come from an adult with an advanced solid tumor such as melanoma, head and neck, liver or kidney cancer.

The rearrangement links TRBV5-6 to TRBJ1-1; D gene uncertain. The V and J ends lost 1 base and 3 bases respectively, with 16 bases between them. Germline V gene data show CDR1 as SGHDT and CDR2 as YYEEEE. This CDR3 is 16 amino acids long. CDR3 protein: CASSLRLPGRDTEAFF. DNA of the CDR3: TGTGCCAGCAGCTTGCGGCTTCCGGGAAGGGACACTGAAGCTTTCTTT.

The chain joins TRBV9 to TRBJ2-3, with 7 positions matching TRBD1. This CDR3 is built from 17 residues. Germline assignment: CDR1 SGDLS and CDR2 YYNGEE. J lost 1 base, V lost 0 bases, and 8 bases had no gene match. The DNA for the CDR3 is TGTGCCAGCAGCGTAGGACGCCGGGACAGACGCACAGATACGCAGTATTTT. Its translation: CASSVGRRDRRTDTQYF.

In DNA, the CDR3 is TGTGCCAGCAGCTTAGTGGGACTAGCGGGGGGTGACTTTCTAAAGCAGTTCTTC. Translated, it gives CASSLVGLAGGDFLKQFF. This chain uses TRBV7-9 with TRBJ2-1; 15 bases align to TRBD2. Germline V CDR1 and CDR2: SEHNR, FQNEAQ (reference sequence). CDR3 size: 18 residues. V lost 1 base to trimming and J lost 11 bases; unmatched junction nucleotides: 12.